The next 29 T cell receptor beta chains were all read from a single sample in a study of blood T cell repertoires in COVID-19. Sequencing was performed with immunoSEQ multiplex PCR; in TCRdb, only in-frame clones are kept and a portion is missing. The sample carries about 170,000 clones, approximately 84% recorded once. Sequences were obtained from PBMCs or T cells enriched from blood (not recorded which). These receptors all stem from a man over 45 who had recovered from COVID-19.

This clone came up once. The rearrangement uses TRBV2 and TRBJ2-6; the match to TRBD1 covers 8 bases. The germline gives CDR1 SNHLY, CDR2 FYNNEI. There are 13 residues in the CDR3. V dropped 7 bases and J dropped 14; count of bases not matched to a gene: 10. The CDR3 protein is CASNVDRVEILTF. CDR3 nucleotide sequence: TGTGCCAGCAACGTGGACAGGGTAGAAATCCTGACTTTC.

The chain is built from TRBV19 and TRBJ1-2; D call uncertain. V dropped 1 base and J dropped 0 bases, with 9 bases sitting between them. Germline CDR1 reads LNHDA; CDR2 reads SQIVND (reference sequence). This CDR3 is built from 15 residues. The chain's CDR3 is CASSIGRQTNYGYTF. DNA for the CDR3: TGTGCCAGTAGTATAGGCAGGCAGACTAACTATGGCTACACCTTC.

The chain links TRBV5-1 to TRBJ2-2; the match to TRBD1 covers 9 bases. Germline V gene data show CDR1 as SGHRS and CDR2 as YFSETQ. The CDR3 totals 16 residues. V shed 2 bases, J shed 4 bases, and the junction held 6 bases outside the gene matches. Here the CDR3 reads CASSLLDRGGTGELFF. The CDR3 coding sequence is TGCGCCAGCAGCTTACTGGACAGGGGAGGCACCGGGGAGCTGTTTTTT.

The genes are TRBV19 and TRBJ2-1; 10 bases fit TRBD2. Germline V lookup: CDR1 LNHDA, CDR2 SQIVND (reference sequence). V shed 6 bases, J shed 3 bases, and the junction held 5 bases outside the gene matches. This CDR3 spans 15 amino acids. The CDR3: CASRSLAGVYNEQFF. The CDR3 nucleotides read TGTGCCAGTAGAAGCCTAGCGGGGGTCTACAATGAGCAGTTCTTC. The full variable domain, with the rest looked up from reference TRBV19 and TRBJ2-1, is DGGITQSPKYLFRKEGQNVTLSCEQNLNHDAMYWYRQDPGQGLRLIYYSQIVNDFQKGDIAEGYSVSREKKESFPLTVTSAQKNPTAFYLCASRSLAGVYNEQFFGPGTRLTVL.

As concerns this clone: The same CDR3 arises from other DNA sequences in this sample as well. CDR3 in amino acids: CASSSSRGSYEQYF. CDR3 sequence (DNA): TGTGCCAGCAGCTCCAGTAGGGGGTCCTACGAGCAGTACTTC. The chain carries TRBV7-9 and TRBJ2-7, with D possibly matching TRBD1 (6 bases). Germline V CDR1 and CDR2: SEHNR, FQNEAQ (reference sequence). The CDR3 extends over 14 amino acids. Trimming pared 4 bases from V and 1 base from J, leaving 11 bases between.

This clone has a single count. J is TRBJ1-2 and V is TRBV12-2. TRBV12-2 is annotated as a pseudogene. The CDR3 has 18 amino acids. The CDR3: CASRFRGGVTYTNYGYTF. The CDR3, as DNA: TGTGCAAGTCGCTTTCGGGGTGGGGTTACCTATACCAACTATGGCTACACCTTC.

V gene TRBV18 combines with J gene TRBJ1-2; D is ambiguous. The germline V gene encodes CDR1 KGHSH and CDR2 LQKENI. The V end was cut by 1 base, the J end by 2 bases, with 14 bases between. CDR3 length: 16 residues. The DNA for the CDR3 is TGTGCCAGCTCACCACGTTCCGGGGTGGACAACTATGGCTACACCTTC. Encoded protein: CASSPRSGVDNYGYTF.

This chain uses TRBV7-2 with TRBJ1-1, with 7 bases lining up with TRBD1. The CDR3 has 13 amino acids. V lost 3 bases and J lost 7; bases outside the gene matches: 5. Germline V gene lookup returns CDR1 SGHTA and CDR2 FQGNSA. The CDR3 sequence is CASSFTRDSEAFF. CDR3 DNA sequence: TGTGCCAGCAGCTTCACCCGGGACAGTGAAGCTTTCTTT.

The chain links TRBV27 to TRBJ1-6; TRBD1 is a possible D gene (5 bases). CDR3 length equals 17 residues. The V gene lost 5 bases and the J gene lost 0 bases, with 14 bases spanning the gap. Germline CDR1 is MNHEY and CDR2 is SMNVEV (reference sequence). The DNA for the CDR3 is TGTGCCAGCAGTAGGGGAGGCCTCAGCTCCTATAATTCACCCCTCCACTTT. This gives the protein CASSRGGLSSYNSPLHF.

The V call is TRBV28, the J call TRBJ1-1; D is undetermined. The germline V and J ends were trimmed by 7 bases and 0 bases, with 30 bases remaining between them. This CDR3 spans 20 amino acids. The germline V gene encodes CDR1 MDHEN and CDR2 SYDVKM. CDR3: CASKDGRAAGNYPVNTEAFF. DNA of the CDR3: TGTGCCAGCAAAGACGGACGGGCCGCGGGTAACTATCCCGTGAACACTGAAGCTTTCTTT.

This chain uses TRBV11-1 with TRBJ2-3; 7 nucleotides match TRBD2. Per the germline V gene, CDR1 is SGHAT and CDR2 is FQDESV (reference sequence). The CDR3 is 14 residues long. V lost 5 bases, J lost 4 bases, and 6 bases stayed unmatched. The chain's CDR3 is CASSTRTRSDTQYF. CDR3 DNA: TGTGCCAGCAGCACCCGGACTAGGTCAGATACGCAGTATTTT.

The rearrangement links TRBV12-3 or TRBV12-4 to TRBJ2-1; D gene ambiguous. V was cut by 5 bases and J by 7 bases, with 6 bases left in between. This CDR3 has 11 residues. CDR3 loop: CASSPRNEQFF. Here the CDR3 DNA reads TGTGCCAGCAGTCCTAGGAATGAGCAGTTCTTC.

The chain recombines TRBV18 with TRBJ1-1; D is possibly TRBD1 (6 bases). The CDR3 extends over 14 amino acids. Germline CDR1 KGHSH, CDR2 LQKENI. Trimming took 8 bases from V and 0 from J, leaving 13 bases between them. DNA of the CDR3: TGTGCCAGCCGCACTACAGGGATGAACACTGAAGCTTTCTTT. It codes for CASRTTGMNTEAFF.

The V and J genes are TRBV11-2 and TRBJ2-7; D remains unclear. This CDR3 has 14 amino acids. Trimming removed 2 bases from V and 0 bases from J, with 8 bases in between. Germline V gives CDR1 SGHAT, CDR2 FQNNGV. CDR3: CASSLITVSYEQYF. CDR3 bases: TGTGCCAGCAGCTTAATAACGGTCTCCTACGAGCAGTACTTC.

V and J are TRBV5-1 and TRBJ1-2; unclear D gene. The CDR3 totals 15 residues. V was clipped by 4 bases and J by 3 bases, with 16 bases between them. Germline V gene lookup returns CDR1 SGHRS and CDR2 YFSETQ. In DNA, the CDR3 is TGCGCCAGCAGCGTCGAGGCGCAGCGCCACTATGGCTACACCTTC. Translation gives CASSVEAQRHYGYTF.

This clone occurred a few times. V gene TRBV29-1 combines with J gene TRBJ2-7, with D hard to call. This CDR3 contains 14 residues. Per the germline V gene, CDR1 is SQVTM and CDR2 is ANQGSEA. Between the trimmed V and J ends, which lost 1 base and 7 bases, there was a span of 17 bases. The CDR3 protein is CSVEATATSTEQYF. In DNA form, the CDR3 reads TGCAGCGTTGAAGCCACAGCAACCTCTACGGAGCAGTACTTC.

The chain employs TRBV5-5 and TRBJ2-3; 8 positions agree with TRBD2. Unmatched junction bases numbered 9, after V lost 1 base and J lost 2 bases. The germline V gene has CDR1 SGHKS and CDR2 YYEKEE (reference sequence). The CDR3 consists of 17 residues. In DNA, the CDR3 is TGTGCCAGCAGCTTGCGACTCACAGCGGGGGCCACAGATACGCAGTATTTT. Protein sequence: CASSLRLTAGATDTQYF.

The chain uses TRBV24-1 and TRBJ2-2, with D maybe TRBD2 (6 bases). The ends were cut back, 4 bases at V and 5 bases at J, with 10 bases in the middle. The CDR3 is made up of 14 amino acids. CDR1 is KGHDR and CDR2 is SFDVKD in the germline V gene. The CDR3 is CATSDGGRTGELFF. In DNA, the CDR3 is TGTGCCACCAGTGACGGGGGAAGGACCGGGGAGCTGTTTTTT.

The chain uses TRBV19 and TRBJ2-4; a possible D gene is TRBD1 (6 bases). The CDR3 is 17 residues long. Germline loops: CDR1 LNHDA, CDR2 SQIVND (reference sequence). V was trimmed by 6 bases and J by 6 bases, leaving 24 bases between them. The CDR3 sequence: CASRHAQGTKSRNIQYF. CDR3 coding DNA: TGTGCCAGTAGACATGCCCAGGGGACGAAGAGTAGAAACATTCAGTACTTC. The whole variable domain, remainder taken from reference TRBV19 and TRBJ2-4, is DGGITQSPKYLFRKEGQNVTLSCEQNLNHDAMYWYRQDPGQGLRLIYYSQIVNDFQKGDIAEGYSVSREKKESFPLTVTSAQKNPTAFYLCASRHAQGTKSRNIQYFGAGTRLSVL.

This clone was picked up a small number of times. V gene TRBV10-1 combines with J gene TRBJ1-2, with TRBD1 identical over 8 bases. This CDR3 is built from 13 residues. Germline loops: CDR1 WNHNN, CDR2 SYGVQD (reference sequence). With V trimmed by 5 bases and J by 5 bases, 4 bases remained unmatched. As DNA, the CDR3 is TGCGCCAGCAGTCCGGACAGGGAATATGGCTACACCTTC. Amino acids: CASSPDREYGYTF.

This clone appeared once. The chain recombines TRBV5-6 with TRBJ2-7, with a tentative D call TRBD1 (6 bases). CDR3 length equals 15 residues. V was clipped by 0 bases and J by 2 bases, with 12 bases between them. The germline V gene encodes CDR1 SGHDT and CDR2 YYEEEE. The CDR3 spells CASSLEAGDTYEQYF. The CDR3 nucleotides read TGTGCCAGCAGCTTGGAAGCAGGGGACACCTACGAGCAGTACTTC.

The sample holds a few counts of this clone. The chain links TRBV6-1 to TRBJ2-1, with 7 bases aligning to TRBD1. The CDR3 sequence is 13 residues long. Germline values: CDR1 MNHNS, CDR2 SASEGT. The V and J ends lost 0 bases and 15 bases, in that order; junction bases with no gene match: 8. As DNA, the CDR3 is TGTGCCAGCAGTGAAGCGAAACAGGGGCGAACGTTCTTC. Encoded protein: CASSEAKQGRTFF.

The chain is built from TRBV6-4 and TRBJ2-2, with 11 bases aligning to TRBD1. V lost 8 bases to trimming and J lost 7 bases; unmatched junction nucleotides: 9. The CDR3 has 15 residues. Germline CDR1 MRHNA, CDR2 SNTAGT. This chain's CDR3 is CASGTGTGGNGELFF. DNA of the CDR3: TGTGCCAGCGGAACCGGGACAGGGGGTAACGGGGAGCTGTTTTTT.

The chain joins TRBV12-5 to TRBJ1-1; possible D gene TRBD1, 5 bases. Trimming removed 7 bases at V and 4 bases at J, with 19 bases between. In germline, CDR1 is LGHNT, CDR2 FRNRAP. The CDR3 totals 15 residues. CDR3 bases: TGTGCTAGTGCCCGCGGCAGGGTCGATTTCACTGAAGCTTTCTTT. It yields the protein CASARGRVDFTEAFF.

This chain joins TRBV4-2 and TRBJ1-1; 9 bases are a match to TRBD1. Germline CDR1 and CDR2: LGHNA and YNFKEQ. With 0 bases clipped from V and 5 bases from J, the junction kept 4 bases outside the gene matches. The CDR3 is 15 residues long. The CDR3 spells CASSQEGQGVTEAFF. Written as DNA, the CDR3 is TGTGCCAGCAGCCAAGAGGGACAGGGAGTGACTGAAGCTTTCTTT.

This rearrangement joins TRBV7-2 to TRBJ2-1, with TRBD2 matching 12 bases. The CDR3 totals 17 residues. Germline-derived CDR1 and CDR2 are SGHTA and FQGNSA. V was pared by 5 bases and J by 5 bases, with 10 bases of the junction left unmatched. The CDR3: CASSTPLAGGSNNEQFF. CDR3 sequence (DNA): TGTGCCAGCAGCACCCCACTAGCGGGGGGTTCCAACAATGAGCAGTTCTTC.

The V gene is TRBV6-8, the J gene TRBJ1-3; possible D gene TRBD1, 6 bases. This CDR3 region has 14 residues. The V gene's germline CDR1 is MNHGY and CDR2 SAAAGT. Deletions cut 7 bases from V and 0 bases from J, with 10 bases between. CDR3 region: CASTDRSSGNTIYF. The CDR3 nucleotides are TGTGCCAGCACCGACAGGAGCTCTGGAAACACCATATATTTT.

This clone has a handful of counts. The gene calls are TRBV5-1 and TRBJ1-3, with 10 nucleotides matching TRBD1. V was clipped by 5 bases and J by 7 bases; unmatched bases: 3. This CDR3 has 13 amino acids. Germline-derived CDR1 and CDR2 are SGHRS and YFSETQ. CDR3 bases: TGCGCCAGCAGGCCGGGACAGGGGAACACCATATATTTT. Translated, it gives CASRPGQGNTIYF.

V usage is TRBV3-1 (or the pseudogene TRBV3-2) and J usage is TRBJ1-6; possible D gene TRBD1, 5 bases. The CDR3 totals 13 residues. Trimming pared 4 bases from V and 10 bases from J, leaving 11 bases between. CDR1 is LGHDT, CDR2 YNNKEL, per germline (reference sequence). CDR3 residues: CASSLLGRSPLHF. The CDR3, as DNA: TGTGCCAGCAGCCTCCTGGGGCGGTCACCCCTCCACTTT.